These T cell receptor beta chains were read from a single sample in a study of OX40 agonist ivuxolimab in advanced cancers. Data came from immunoSEQ multiplex PCR; TCRdb stores just in-frame clones and leaves some out. This sample has 15,000 or so clones, with 80% to 90% found just once. The sample in question was CD4+ or CD8+ T cells sorted from blood, obtained in a trial of the OX40 agonist ivuxolimab. Source of these receptors: an adult with an advanced solid tumor such as melanoma, head and neck, liver or kidney cancer. Each CDR3 is given with its conserved first and last residue. A D gene is named only where the DNA matches it firmly. Clone size is not always given. Where it is, it says once, few, many or a class for expanded clones.

>-|TRBJ2-7|TRBV5-6|-
CASSNNEEDYEQYF
TGTGCCAGCAGTAACAATGAGGAAGACTACGAGCAGTACTTC
>-|TRBJ1-5|TRBV4-1|-
CASSPIDNMDQPQHF
TGCGCCAGCAGCCCCATCGACAATATGGATCAGCCCCAGCATTTT
>-|TRBJ2-7|TRBV27|-
CASSYSTTFYEQYF
TGTGCCAGCAGTTACTCGACTACTTTCTACGAGCAGTACTTC
>-|TRBJ2-7|TRBV6-4|-
CASSEEGDFSTPYEQYF
TGTGCCAGCAGTGAAGAAGGGGACTTCTCCACTCCTTACGAGCAGTACTTC
>-|TRBJ2-1|TRBV27|TRBD2
CASSLSSAGGGYNEQFF
TGTGCCAGCAGTTTATCCTCAGCGGGAGGCGGGTACAATGAGCAGTTCTTC
>-|TRBJ2-7|TRBV11-3|TRBD1
CASSSLLTGGLYEQYF
TGTGCCAGCAGCTCCCTTCTAACAGGGGGCCTCTACGAGCAGTACTTC
>-|TRBJ1-4|TRBV7-6|-
CASSLGAGREEKLFF
TGTGCCAGCAGCTTAGGTGCAGGGCGAGAGGAAAAACTGTTTTTT
>-|TRBJ2-6|TRBV11-3|-
CASSFTASRQSRANVLTF
TGTGCCAGCAGCTTTACGGCATCTCGACAAAGTCGGGCCAACGTCCTGACTTTC
>-|TRBJ2-7|TRBV28|TRBD2
CASSLAGVDEQYF
TGTGCCAGCAGCTTAGCGGGAGTCGACGAGCAGTACTTC
>-|TRBJ1-4|TRBV7-6|TRBD1
CASSPAGTGVEKLFF
TGTGCCAGCAGCCCCGCCGGGACAGGGGTCGAAAAACTGTTTTTT
>-|TRBJ2-3|TRBV18|TRBD1
CASSPSRTGGVDTQYF
TGTGCCAGCTCCCCCAGCCGGACAGGGGGCGTAGATACGCAGTATTTT
>-|TRBJ1-1|TRBV19|-
CASSIVWELNTEAFF
TGTGCCAGTAGTATAGTTTGGGAACTGAACACTGAAGCTTTCTTT
>-|TRBJ1-1|TRBV12-5|-
CASGPAGHLNTEAFF
TGTGCTAGTGGTCCCGCGGGACACCTGAACACTGAAGCTTTCTTT
>once|TRBJ1-2|TRBV2|TRBD1
CASRGFGDRANYGYTF
TGTGCCAGCAGGGGCTTTGGGGACAGGGCGAACTATGGCTACACCTTC
>-|TRBJ1-1|TRBV9|-
CASSSGAWRTFF
TGTGCCAGCAGCTCTGGGGCTTGGCGGACTTTCTTT
>-|TRBJ2-3|TRBV6-5|-
CATALGPDTQYF
TGTGCCACCGCTCTGGGCCCGGATACGCAGTATTTT
>few|TRBJ2-7|TRBV27|-
CASSLSEGLVYEQYF
TGTGCCAGCAGTTTATCGGAGGGATTAGTCTACGAGCAGTACTTC
>-|TRBJ1-1|TRBV30|-
CAWSVPRRWGTEAFF
TGTGCCTGGAGTGTCCCCCGCCGGTGGGGCACTGAAGCTTTCTTT
>-|TRBJ2-7|TRBV7-6|TRBD1
CASSGGGQGTSYEQYF
TGTGCCAGCAGCGGGGGGGGACAGGGGACTTCCTACGAGCAGTACTTC
>-|TRBJ1-1|TRBV4-1|-
CASSQSQGWTEAFF
TGCGCCAGCAGCCAAAGCCAGGGGTGGACTGAAGCTTTCTTT
>-|TRBJ1-1|TRBV4-1|-
CASSQARWQGNTEAFF
TGCGCCAGCAGCCAAGCGCGGTGGCAGGGGAACACTGAAGCTTTCTTT
>few|TRBJ1-6|TRBV6-1|TRBD1
CASSDYRGFTPLHF
TGTGCCAGCAGTGATTACAGGGGTTTTACACCCCTCCACTTT
>-|TRBJ1-4|TRBV6-1|-
CASSEGDLTPDEKLFF
TGTGCCAGCAGTGAAGGGGACCTGACCCCAGACGAAAAACTGTTTTTT
>once|TRBJ2-7|TRBV28|-
CASRPPGGVNEQYF
TGTGCCAGCAGGCCCCCTGGTGGCGTGAACGAGCAGTACTTC
>few|TRBJ2-2|TRBV30|TRBD2
CAWSSGSPPGELFF
TGTGCCTGGAGTAGCGGGAGCCCCCCCGGGGAGCTGTTTTTT
>-|TRBJ1-6|TRBV5-4|TRBD1
CASSLRDRGSPLHF
TGTGCCAGCAGCCTCCGGGACAGAGGTTCACCCCTCCACTTT
>-|TRBJ2-7|TRBV7-2|TRBD2
CASSWRETVYEQYF
TGTGCCAGCAGTTGGCGGGAGACAGTTTACGAGCAGTACTTC
>few|TRBJ1-1|TRBV28|-
CASSLSYDTEAFF
TGTGCCAGCAGTTTAAGTTATGACACTGAAGCTTTCTTT
>large|TRBJ1-5|TRBV27|TRBD1
CASRSSGTAQLPQHF
TGTGCCAGCAGGTCCTCCGGGACAGCCCAATTGCCCCAGCATTTT
>few|TRBJ2-7|TRBV27|TRBD1
CASSRDRALQYEQYF
TGTGCCAGCAGCCGCGACAGGGCCCTACAGTACGAGCAGTACTTC
>large|TRBJ1-1|TRBV29-1|-
CSAETNREAFF
TGCAGCGCCGAGACCAACAGGGAAGCTTTCTTT
>-|TRBJ1-4|TRBV28|TRBD1
CASSRTHFRTGGSTNEKLFF
TGTGCCAGCAGTAGAACGCATTTCCGGACAGGGGGTTCAACTAATGAAAAACTGTTTTTT
>-|TRBJ1-5|TRBV2|-
CASSPPLGLAAPQHF
TGTGCCAGCAGCCCACCTCTCGGGCTGGCTGCGCCCCAGCATTTT
>-|TRBJ2-1|TRBV28|-
CASRLLGNEQFF
TGTGCCAGCAGACTCCTAGGCAATGAGCAGTTCTTC
>-|TRBJ2-3|TRBV13|TRBD2
CASSWTGTGVAGGQSTDTQYF
TGTGCCAGCAGCTGGACAGGAACCGGGGTGGCGGGAGGGCAAAGCACAGATACGCAGTATTTT
>few|TRBJ1-1|TRBV19|-
CASDGLTEAFF
TGTGCCAGTGACGGCTTGACTGAAGCTTTCTTT